This T cell receptor (beta chain) stems from a study of T cells in localized non-small cell lung cancer. The study, taken as a whole, reports: The study sequenced only one region of the tumor. As a result, intratumor heterogeneity could not be excluded and remains possible. The study found T cell clonality highest in uninvolved adjacent lung, above tumor. A median of about 58 of the top 100 tumor clones appeared in adjacent lung, which was paired and uninvolved. Greater blood T cell density accompanied longer overall survival.

Sequencing was performed with immunoSEQ multiplex PCR; in TCRdb, only in-frame clones are kept and a portion is missing. The sample has some 1,800 clones; around 21% are singletons. This clone is large (0.1 to 1%) in the sample. Antigen specificity is unknown. Germline V CDR1 and CDR2: LNHDA, SQIVND (reference sequence). This CDR3 spans 14 amino acids. V was clipped by 3 bases and J by 2 bases; unmatched bases: 3. The sequence was collected from a man aged 35 to 69 with stage III lung adenocarcinoma. The gene calls are TRBV19 and TRBJ2-5; TRBD1 matches at 7 bases. The sequences come from lung tumor tissue, collected before any cancer treatment. The CDR3 loop is CASSMGQPQETQYF. Written as DNA, the CDR3 is TGTGCCAGTAGTATGGGACAGCCACAAGAGACCCAGTACTTC.